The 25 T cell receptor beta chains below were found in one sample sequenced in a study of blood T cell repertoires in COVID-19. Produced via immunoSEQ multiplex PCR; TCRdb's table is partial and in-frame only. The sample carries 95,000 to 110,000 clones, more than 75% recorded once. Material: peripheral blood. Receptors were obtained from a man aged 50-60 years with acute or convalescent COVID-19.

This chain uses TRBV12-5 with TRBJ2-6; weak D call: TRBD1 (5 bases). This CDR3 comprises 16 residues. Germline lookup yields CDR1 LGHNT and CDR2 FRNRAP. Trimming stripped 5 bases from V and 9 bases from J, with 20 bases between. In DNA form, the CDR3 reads TGTGCTAGTGGTAGACCTGGGTCTGGGGCCAACAACGTCCTGACTTTC. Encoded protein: CASGRPGSGANNVLTF.

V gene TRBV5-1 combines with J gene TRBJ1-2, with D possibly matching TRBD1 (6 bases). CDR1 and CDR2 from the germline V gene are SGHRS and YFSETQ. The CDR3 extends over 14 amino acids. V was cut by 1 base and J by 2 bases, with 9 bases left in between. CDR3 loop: CASSLQGQNYGYTF. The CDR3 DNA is TGCGCCAGCAGCTTGCAGGGGCAAAACTATGGCTACACCTTC.

The CDR3 nucleotides read TGTGCCAGCAGGGACAGGGGGCCCTACGAGCAGTACTTC. Protein: CASRDRGPYEQYF. V usage is TRBV6-5 and J usage is TRBJ2-7; 11 positions agree with TRBD1. The CDR3 is 13 amino acids. Germline lookup yields CDR1 MNHEY and CDR2 SVGAGI. Germline trimming cut 6 bases from V and 2 bases from J; bases unmatched to any gene: 0.

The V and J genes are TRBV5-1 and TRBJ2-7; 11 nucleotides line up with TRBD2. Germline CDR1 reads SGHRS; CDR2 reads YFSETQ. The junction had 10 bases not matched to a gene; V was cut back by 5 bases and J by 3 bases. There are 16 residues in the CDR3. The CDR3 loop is CASSNTLAGVGYEQYF. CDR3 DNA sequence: TGCGCCAGCAGTAATACACTAGCGGGAGTAGGCTACGAGCAGTACTTC.

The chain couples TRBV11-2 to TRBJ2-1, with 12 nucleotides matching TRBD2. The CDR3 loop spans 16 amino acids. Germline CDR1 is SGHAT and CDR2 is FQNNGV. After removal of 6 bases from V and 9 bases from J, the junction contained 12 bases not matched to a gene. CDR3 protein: CASSSRALAGGPEQFF. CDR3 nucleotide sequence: TGTGCCAGCAGTTCAAGGGCTCTAGCGGGAGGGCCTGAGCAGTTCTTC.

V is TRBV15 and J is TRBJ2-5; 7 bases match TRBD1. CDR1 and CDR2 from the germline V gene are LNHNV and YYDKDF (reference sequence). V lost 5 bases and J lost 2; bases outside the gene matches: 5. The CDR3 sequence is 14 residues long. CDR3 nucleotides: TGTGCCACCAGCGGACAGGTATATCAAGAGACCCAGTACTTC. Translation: CATSGQVYQETQYF.

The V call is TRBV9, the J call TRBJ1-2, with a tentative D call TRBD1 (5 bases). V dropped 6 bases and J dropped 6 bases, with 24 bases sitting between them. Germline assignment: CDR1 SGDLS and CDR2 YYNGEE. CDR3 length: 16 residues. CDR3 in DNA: TGTGCCAGCACCGGAGGGGCGGCGGATCCTAATAATGGCTACACCTTC. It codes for CASTGGAADPNNGYTF.

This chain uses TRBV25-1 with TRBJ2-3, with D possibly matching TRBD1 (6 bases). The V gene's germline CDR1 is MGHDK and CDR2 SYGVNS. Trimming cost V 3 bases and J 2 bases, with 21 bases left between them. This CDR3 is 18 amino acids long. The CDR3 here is CASSDPDSSRGITDTQYF. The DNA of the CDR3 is TGTGCCAGCAGTGATCCCGACTCTAGCAGGGGTATCACAGATACGCAGTATTTT. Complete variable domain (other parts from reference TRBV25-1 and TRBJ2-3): EADIYQTPRYLVIGTGKKITLECSQTMGHDKMYWYQQDPGMELHLIHYSYGVNSTEKGDLSSESTVSRIRTEHFPLTLESARPSHTSQYLCASSDPDSSRGITDTQYFGPGTRLTVL.

The CDR3 reads CASSPLSNGRAGETQYF. The CDR3 DNA follows: TGTGCCAGCAGCCCCCTATCAAACGGGAGGGCAGGAGAGACCCAGTACTTC. The chain employs TRBV7-9 and TRBJ2-5, with 8 bases that match TRBD2. The ends lost 5 bases at V and 4 bases at J; junction bases unmatched: 15. CDR1 and CDR2 from the germline V gene are SEHNR and FQNEAQ (reference sequence). There are 17 residues in the CDR3.

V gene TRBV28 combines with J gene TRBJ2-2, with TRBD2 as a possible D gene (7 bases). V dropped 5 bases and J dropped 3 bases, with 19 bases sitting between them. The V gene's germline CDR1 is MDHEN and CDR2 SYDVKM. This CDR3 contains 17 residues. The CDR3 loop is CASSPDRGALYTGELFF. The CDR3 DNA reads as TGTGCCAGCAGTCCTGACCGGGGGGCGCTTTACACCGGGGAGCTGTTTTTT.

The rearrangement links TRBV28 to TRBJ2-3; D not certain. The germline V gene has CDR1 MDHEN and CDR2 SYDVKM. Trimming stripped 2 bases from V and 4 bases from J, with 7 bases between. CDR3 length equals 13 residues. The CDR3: CASSLEAADTQYF. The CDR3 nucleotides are TGTGCCAGCAGTTTAGAGGCGGCAGATACGCAGTATTTT.

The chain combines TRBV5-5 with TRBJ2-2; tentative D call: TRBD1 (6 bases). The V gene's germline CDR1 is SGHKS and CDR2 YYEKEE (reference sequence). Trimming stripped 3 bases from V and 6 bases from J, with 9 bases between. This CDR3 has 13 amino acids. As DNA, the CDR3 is TGTGCCAGCAGCTATACAGGGCCCGGGGAGCTGTTTTTT. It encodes CASSYTGPGELFF.

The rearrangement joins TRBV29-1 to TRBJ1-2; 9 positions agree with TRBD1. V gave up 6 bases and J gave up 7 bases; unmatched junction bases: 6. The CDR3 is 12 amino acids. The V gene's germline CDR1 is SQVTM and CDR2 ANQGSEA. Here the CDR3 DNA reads TGCAGCGTCGGGGGACAGGGTGGTGGCTACACCTTC. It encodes CSVGGQGGGYTF.

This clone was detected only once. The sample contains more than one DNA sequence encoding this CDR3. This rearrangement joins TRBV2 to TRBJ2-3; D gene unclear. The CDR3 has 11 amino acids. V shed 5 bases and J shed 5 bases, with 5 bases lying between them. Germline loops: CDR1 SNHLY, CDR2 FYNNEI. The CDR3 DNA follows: TGTGCCAGCAGTTTATTAGATACGCAGTATTTT. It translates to CASSLLDTQYF.

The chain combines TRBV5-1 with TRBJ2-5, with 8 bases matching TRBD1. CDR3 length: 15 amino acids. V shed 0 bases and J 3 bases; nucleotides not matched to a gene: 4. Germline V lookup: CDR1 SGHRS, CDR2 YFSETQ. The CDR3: CASSLGGQGKETQYF. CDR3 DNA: TGCGCCAGCAGCTTGGGAGGACAGGGAAAAGAGACCCAGTACTTC.

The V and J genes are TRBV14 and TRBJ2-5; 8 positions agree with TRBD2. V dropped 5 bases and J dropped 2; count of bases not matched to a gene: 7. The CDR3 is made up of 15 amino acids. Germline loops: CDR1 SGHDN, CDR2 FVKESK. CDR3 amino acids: CASSFGTRRQETQYF. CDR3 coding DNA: TGTGCCAGCAGCTTCGGGACTAGACGGCAAGAGACCCAGTACTTC.

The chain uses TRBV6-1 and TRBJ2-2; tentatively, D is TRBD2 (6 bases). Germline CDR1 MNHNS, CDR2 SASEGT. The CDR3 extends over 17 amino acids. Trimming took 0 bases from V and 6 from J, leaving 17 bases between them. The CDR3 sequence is CASSEAGRSATAGELFF. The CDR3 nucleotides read TGTGCCAGCAGTGAAGCGGGGAGGTCGGCTACTGCCGGGGAGCTGTTTTTT.

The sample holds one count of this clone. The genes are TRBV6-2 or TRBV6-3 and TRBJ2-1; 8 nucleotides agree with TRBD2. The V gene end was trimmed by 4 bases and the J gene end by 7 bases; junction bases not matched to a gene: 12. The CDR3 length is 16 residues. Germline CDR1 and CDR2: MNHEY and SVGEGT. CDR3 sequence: CASSSSGTSLRNEQFF. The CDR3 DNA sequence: TGTGCCAGCAGTTCTTCCGGGACTAGTCTAAGGAATGAGCAGTTCTTC.

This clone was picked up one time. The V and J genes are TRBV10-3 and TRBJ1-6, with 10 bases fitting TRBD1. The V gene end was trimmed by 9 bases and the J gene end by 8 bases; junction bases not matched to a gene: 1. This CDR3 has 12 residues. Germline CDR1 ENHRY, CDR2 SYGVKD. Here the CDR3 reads CAIGTGDSPLHF. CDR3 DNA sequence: TGTGCCATAGGGACAGGGGATTCACCCCTCCACTTT.

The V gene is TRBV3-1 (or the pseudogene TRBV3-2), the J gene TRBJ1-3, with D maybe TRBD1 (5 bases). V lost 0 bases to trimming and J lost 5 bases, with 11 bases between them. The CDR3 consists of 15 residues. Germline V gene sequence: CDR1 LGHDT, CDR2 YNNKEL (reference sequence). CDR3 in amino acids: CASSQELRGRNTIYF. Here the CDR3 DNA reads TGTGCCAGCAGCCAAGAACTAAGGGGCAGAAACACCATATATTTT.

The CDR3 reads CASSPPSRRIDGHEQFF. DNA for the CDR3: TGTGCCAGCTCACCACCGTCCCGGAGGATAGATGGACATGAGCAGTTCTTC. The chain links TRBV18 to TRBJ2-1; D may be TRBD2 (5 bases). With 0 bases removed from V and 8 bases from J, the gap between germline ends came to 20 bases. The germline V gene has CDR1 KGHSH and CDR2 LQKENI. This CDR3 is 17 amino acids long.

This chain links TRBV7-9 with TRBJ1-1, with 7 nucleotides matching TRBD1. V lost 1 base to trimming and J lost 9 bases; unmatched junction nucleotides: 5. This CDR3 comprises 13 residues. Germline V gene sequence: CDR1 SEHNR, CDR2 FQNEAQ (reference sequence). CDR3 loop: CASSLEPGQQAFF. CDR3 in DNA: TGTGCCAGCAGCTTAGAACCGGGACAGCAAGCTTTCTTT.

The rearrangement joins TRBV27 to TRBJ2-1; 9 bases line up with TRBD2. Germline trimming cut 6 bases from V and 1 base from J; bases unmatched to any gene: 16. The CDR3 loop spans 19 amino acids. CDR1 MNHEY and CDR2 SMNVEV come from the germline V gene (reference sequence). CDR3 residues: CASSAGPGILAGSYNEQFF. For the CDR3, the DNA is TGTGCCAGCAGCGCCGGGCCAGGCATACTAGCGGGTTCCTACAATGAGCAGTTCTTC.

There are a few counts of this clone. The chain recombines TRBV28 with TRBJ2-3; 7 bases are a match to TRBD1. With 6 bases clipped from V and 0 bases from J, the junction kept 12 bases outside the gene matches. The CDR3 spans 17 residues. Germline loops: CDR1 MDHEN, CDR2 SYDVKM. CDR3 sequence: CASSPYAGGVSTDTQYF. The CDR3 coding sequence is TGTGCCAGCAGCCCGTACGCAGGGGGAGTTAGCACAGATACGCAGTATTTT.

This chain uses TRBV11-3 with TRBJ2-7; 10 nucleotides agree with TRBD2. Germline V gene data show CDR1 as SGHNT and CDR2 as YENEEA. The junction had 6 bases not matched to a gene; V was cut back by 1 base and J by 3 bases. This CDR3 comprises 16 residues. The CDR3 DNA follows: TGTGCCAGCAGCTTAGGGGGACTAGCGCATTACTACGAGCAGTACTTC. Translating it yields CASSLGGLAHYYEQYF.